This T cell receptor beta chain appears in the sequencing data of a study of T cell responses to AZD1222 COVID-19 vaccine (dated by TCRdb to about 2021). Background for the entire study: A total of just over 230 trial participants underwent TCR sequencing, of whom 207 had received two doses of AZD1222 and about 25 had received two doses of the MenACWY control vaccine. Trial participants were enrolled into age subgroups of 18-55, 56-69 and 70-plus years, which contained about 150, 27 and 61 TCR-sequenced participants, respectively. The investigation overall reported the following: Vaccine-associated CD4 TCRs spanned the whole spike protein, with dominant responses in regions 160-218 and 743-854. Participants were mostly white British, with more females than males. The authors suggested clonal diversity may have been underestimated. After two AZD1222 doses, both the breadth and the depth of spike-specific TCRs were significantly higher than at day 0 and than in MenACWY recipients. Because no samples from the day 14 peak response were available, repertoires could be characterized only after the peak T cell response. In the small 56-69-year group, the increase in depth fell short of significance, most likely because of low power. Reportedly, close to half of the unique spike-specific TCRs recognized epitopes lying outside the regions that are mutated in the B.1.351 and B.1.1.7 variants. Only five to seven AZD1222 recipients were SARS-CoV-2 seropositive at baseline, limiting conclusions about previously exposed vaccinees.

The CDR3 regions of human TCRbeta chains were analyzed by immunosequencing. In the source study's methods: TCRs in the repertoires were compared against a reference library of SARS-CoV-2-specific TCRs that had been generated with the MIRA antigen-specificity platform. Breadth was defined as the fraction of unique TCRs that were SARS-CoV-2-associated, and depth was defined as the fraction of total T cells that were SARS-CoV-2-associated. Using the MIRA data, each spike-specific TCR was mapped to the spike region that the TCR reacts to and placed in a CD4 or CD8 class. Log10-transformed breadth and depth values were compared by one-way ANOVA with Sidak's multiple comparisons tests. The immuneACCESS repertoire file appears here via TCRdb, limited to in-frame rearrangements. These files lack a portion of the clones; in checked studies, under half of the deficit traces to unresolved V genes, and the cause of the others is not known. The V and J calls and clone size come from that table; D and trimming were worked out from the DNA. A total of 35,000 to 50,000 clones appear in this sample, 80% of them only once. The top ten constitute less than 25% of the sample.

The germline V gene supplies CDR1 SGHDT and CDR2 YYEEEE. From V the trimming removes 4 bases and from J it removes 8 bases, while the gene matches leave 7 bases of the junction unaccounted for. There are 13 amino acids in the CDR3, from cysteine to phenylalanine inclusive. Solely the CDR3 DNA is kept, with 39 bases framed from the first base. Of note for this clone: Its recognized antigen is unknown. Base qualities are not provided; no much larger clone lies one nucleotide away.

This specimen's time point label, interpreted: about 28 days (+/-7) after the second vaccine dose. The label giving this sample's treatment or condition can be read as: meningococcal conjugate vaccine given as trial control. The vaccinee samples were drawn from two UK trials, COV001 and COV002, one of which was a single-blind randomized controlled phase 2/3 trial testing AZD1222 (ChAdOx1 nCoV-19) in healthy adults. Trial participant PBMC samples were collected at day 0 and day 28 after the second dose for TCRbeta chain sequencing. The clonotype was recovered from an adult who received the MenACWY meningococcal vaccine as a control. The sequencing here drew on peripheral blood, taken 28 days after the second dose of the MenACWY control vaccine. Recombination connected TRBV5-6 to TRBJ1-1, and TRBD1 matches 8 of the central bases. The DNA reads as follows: TGTGCCAGCAGCATCCCACAGGGGGGGGAAGCTTTCTTT. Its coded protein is CASSIPQGGEAFF.